The 20 T cell receptor beta chains presented below share a single source sample, sequenced in a study of T cells after yellow fever vaccination. TCRdb analysed the 5' RACE reads with MiXCR anew, one entry per CDR3 protein. The sample holds about 580,000 distinct CDR3 sequences, approximately 16% seen once. Specimen: PBMCs, collected about 5 days after the first yellow fever vaccination. The receptors stem from a man aged 18-30 years who received the YFV17D yellow fever vaccine.

This rearrangement joins TRBV5-6 to TRBJ1-2, with 7 bases matching TRBD1. There are 15 residues in the CDR3. CDR1 and CDR2 (germline): SGHDT, YYEEEE. The J segment lost 4 bases and the V segment lost 4 bases, leaving 10 bases of the junction unmatched. CDR3 amino acids: CASSPGGDGIYGYTF. DNA for the CDR3: TGTGCCAGCAGCCCAGGGGGGGACGGCATCTATGGCTACACCTTC. Full variable domain (outside the CDR3, taken from reference TRBV5-6 and TRBJ1-2): DAGVTQSPTHLIKTRGQQVTLRCSPKSGHDTVSWYQQALGQGPQFIFQYYEEEERQRGNFPDRFSGHQFPNYSSELNVNALLLGDSALYLCASSPGGDGIYGYTFGSGTRLTVV.

This chain links TRBV20-1 with TRBJ2-3; 15 bases match TRBD2. The CDR3 is made up of 17 amino acids. Per germline, CDR1 DFQATT and CDR2 SNEGSKA (reference sequence). V lost 3 bases and J lost 4; bases outside the gene matches: 8. CDR3 nucleotide sequence: TGCAGTGCTAGGGGGACTAGCGGGGGGATGTCACCAGATACGCAGTATTTT. Residues: CSARGTSGGMSPDTQYF.

CDR3 DNA sequence: TGTGCCAGCAGTCCATCAGACAGGGGGGATTCCTACGAGCAGTACTTC. It yields the protein CASSPSDRGDSYEQYF. This rearrangement joins TRBV7-9 to TRBJ2-7; 9 bases are shared with TRBD1. The CDR3 consists of 16 residues. V lost 6 bases to trimming and J lost 1 base; unmatched junction nucleotides: 10. Per the germline V gene, CDR1 is SEHNR and CDR2 is FQNEAQ (reference sequence).

This clonotype has just a few counts. The chain has TRBV6-2 or TRBV6-3 and TRBJ2-1; 9 positions match TRBD1. V shed 6 bases, J shed 5 bases, and the junction held 5 bases outside the gene matches. The CDR3 is 14 amino acids. From germline, CDR1 is MNHEY and CDR2 SVGEGT. CDR3 loop: CASRTGTGNNEQFF. The CDR3 region has the DNA TGTGCCAGCAGAACAGGGACAGGGAACAATGAGCAGTTCTTC.

This clonotype was observed a handful of times. The rearrangement joins TRBV19 to TRBJ1-5; 10 bases fit TRBD1. Germline loops: CDR1 LNHDA, CDR2 SQIVND (reference sequence). This CDR3 comprises 16 residues. The ends lost 3 bases at V and 0 bases at J; junction bases unmatched: 2. The CDR3 sequence is CASSIRTGGSNQPQHF. The CDR3 bases are TGTGCCAGTAGTATTAGGACAGGGGGTAGCAATCAGCCCCAGCATTTT.

This clonotype was seen a few times. This rearrangement joins TRBV10-3 to TRBJ1-2; possibly TRBD1 for D (5 bases). V lost 3 bases, J lost 2 bases, and 10 bases lay in between. In germline, CDR1 is ENHRY, CDR2 SYGVKD. The CDR3 extends over 14 amino acids. The CDR3 coding sequence is TGTGCCATCAGTGATTTGGGGCAGAACTATGGCTACACCTTC. Translation: CAISDLGQNYGYTF.

The rearrangement links TRBV30 to TRBJ2-7, with D possibly matching TRBD1 (5 bases). The CDR3 has 12 amino acids. CDR1 is GTSNPN and CDR2 is SVGIG in the germline V gene (reference sequence). The germline V and J ends were trimmed by 5 bases and 3 bases, with 11 bases remaining between them. CDR3 in DNA: TGTGCCTGGGACAGAGCAGACTACGAGCAGTACTTC. Encoded protein: CAWDRADYEQYF.

The gene calls are TRBV12-3 or TRBV12-4 and TRBJ2-1; maybe TRBD1 (6 bases). The V gene lost 3 bases and the J gene lost 3 bases, with 9 bases spanning the gap. The CDR3 sequence is 14 residues long. CDR3 residues: CASSFRGSYNEQFF. CDR3 nucleotide sequence: TGTGCCAGCAGTTTCAGGGGAAGCTACAATGAGCAGTTCTTC.

The V gene is TRBV7-9, the J gene TRBJ2-1; D uncertain. V was shortened by 2 bases and J by 5 bases, with 10 bases between the two germline ends. The CDR3 has 14 residues. Germline assignment: CDR1 SEHNR and CDR2 FQNEAQ (reference sequence). The CDR3 DNA sequence: TGTGCCAGCAGCTTATCGAACTATAACAATGAGCAGTTCTTC. Amino acid sequence: CASSLSNYNNEQFF.

This clonotype has just a few counts. This chain uses TRBV12-3 or TRBV12-4 with TRBJ1-1; the D is unclear. V was shortened by 5 bases and J by 6 bases, with 13 bases between the two germline ends. The CDR3 extends over 13 amino acids. CDR3 sequence reads: CASSIPRVPEAFF. CDR3 sequence (DNA): TGTGCCAGCAGTATTCCACGGGTTCCTGAAGCTTTCTTT.

There are many counts of this clonotype. V is TRBV4-1 and J is TRBJ2-1; 7 nucleotides match TRBD1. Trimming took 1 base from V and 6 from J; bases not matched to a gene: 6. There are 15 residues in the CDR3. Germline assignment: CDR1 MGHRA and CDR2 YSYEKL. CDR3 residues: CASSQGQGASNEQFF. The CDR3 nucleotides are TGCGCCAGCAGCCAAGGACAGGGAGCATCCAATGAGCAGTTCTTC.

This clonotype showed up just a few times. The chain is built from TRBV6-2 or TRBV6-3 and TRBJ1-2; 10 bases fit TRBD1. Unmatched junction bases numbered 14, after V lost 5 bases and J lost 8 bases. Germline V CDR1 and CDR2: MNHEY, SVGEGT. CDR3 size: 16 residues. CDR3 coding DNA: TGTGCCAGCAGTACAGCCAGGGGGAGACAGGGGGCCGGCTACACCTTC. Amino acids: CASSTARGRQGAGYTF.

A few counts support this clonotype. V usage is TRBV20-1 and J usage is TRBJ2-3; TRBD2 might be the D (6 bases). Trimming shortened V by 2 bases and J by 6 bases, and 18 bases separated the two germline ends. The germline V gene encodes CDR1 DFQATT and CDR2 SNEGSKA (reference sequence). The CDR3 is made up of 15 amino acids. The CDR3, as DNA: TGCAGTGCTAGACGATCAATCCGGGACTCCGATACGCAGTATTTT. As protein: CSARRSIRDSDTQYF.

Regarding this clonotype: A junction boundary mismatches the germline segment, possibly from a read error. The rearrangement uses TRBV14 and TRBJ1-2; the D is unclear. Looked up from germline, CDR1 is SGHDN and CDR2 is FVKESK. This CDR3 comprises 13 residues. CDR3 amino acids: CASSPGGTRLRAF. In DNA form, the CDR3 reads TGTGCCAGCAGCCCGGGAGGAACTAGGTTACGCGCCTTC.

The chain uses TRBV25-1 and TRBJ2-5, with TRBD1 matching over 7 bases. The V gene end was trimmed by 6 bases and the J gene end by 5 bases; junction bases not matched to a gene: 15. CDR3 length: 16 residues. The V gene's germline CDR1 is MGHDK and CDR2 SYGVNS. The CDR3 is CASSLIGTVSQETQYF. DNA for the CDR3: TGTGCCAGCAGCCTTATAGGGACAGTCAGCCAGGAGACCCAGTACTTC.

This clonotype occurred once. The chain uses TRBV5-1 and TRBJ2-5; TRBD2 might be the D (7 bases). From germline, CDR1 is SGHRS and CDR2 YFSETQ. This CDR3 is 14 amino acids long. V was shortened by 4 bases and J by 2 bases, with 12 bases between the two germline ends. The DNA of the CDR3 is TGCGCCAGCAGCGGGGGGGGCCCACAAGAGACCCAGTACTTC. Protein: CASSGGGPQETQYF.

The CDR3 protein is CASSYLVRRAGDTQYF. Written as DNA, the CDR3 is TGTGCCAGCAGCTACCTTGTACGGAGGGCTGGAGATACGCAGTATTTT. This chain links TRBV7-9 with TRBJ2-3; the D gene is possibly TRBD2 (6 bases). V gave up 4 bases and J gave up 5 bases, with 19 bases separating them. The CDR3 is 16 residues long. Per germline, CDR1 SEHNR and CDR2 FQNEAQ (reference sequence).

This rearrangement joins TRBV12-3 or TRBV12-4 to TRBJ2-3; D gene unclear. V lost 6 bases and J lost 10, with 8 bases in between. The CDR3 contains 10 residues. DNA of the CDR3: TGTGCCAGCAGCGCTTCTGCGCAGTATTTT. Protein product: CASSASAQYF.

The CDR3 DNA reads TGCGCCAGCAGCTTGGGGGACAGGGGGATGGGAGAAACTGAAGCTTTCTTT. Its protein product is CASSLGDRGMGETEAFF. The J gene is TRBJ1-1, the V gene TRBV5-1; 11 nucleotides agree with TRBD1. CDR1 and CDR2 from the germline V gene are SGHRS and YFSETQ. This CDR3 has 17 amino acids. V shed 0 bases, J shed 5 bases, and the junction held 9 bases outside the gene matches.

The rearrangement joins TRBV12-3 or TRBV12-4 to TRBJ1-2, with D uncertain. The CDR3 contains 15 residues. The V gene lost 0 bases and the J gene lost 3 bases, with 11 bases spanning the gap. The CDR3 reads CASSLAIGGDYGYTF. CDR3 nucleotide sequence: TGTGCCAGCAGTTTAGCGATCGGCGGGGACTATGGCTACACCTTC.